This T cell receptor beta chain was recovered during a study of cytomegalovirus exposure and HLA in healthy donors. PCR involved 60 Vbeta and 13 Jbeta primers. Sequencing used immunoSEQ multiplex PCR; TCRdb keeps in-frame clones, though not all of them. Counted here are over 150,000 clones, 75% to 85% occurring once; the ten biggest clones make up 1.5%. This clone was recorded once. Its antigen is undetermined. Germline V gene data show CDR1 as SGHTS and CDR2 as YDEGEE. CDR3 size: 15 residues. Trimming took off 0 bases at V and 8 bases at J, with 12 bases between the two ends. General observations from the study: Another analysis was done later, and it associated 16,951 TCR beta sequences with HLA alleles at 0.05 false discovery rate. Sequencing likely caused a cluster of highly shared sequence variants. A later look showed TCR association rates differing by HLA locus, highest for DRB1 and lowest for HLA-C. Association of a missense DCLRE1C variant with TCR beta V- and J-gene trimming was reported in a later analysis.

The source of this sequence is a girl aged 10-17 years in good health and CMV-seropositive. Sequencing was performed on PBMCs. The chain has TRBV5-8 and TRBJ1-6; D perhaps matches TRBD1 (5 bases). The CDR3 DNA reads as TGTGCCAGCAGCTTGGAGGTGCAGGGTTATTCACCCCTCCACTTT. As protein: CASSLEVQGYSPLHF.